This TCR beta chain was profiled in a study of shared clonotypes between healthy human individuals. General study results and limits: Clonotype sharing among donors was expected to depend on sequencing depth.

Sequencing used immunoSEQ multiplex PCR; TCRdb keeps in-frame clones, though not all of them. The sample lists around 2.3 million clones; approximately 94% were seen once. J was trimmed by 5 bases and V by 3 bases; bases with no gene match: 8. The germline V gene has CDR1 MDHEN and CDR2 SYDVKM. This CDR3 contains 15 residues. Notes on this clone: Its antigen is undetermined.

The sequencing input was naive CD4+ T cells sorted from blood. Subset: CD45RA+ positively selected. The chain carries TRBV28 and TRBJ2-3, with 7 bases fitting TRBD1. This clonotype was obtained from a man between 18 and 35 years old in good health. CDR3 sequence (DNA): TGTGCCAGCAGTTTTAGTGACAGGGAAATAGATACGCAGTATTTT. This translates into CASSFSDREIDTQYF. The variable domain in full, completed from reference TRBV28 and TRBJ2-3, reads DVKVTQSSRYLVKRTGEKVFLECVQDMDHENMFWYRQDPGLGLRLIYFSYDVKMKEKGDIPEGYSVSREKKERFSLILESASTNQTSMYLCASSFSDREIDTQYFGPGTRLTVL.